The following is a T cell receptor beta chain sequence with its context. Its antigen is currently unknown. The sample is drawn from a study of CD8+ T cells in alopecia areata. In the study overall: Treated patients were dosed with oral tofacitinib, taking 5 to 10 mg twice daily. Study results and limitations: Possibly because of HLA-related factors, TCR sharing was less clear across patients than in mice. The study found higher clonality in lesional than normal scalp, especially in alopecia totalis/universalis.

Sequencing used cDNA as its template, made by extracting RNA and reverse transcribing it. Only in-frame clones appear in the TCRdb table, and some are missing; sequencing was by immunoSEQ multiplex PCR. In the table there are approximately 150,000 clones, around 86% of which are singletons. This sample's treatment: oral pan-JAK inhibitor, 5-10 mg twice daily. Per the germline V gene, CDR1 is SQVTM and CDR2 is ANQGSEA. Trimming shortened V by 5 bases and J by 5 bases, and 7 bases separated the two germline ends. The CDR3 has 11 residues. The V and J genes are TRBV29-1 and TRBJ2-1; D gene ambiguous. Material: CD8+ T cells sorted from blood, obtained at week 4, from a patient treated with tofacitinib. The source is a human donor with alopecia areata. The CDR3: CSVMAHNEQFF. CDR3 DNA: TGCAGCGTTATGGCTCACAATGAGCAGTTCTTC.